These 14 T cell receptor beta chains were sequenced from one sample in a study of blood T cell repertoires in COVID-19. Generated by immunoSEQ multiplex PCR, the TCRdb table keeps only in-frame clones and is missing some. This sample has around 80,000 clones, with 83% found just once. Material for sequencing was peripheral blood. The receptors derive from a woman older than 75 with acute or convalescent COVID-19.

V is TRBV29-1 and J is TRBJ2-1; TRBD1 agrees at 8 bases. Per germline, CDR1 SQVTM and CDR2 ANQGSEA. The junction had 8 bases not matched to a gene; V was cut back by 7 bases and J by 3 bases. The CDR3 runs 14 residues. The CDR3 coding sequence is TGCAGCGGGCAACGGGACAGGCTCTACAATGAGCAGTTCTTC. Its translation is CSGQRDRLYNEQFF.

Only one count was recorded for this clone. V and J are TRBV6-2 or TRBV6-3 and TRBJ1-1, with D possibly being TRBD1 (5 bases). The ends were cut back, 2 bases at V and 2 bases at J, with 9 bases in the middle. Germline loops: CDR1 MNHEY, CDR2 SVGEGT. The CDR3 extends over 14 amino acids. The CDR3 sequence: CASSYAQGNTEAFF. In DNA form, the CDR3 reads TGTGCCAGCAGTTACGCCCAGGGAAACACTGAAGCTTTCTTT.

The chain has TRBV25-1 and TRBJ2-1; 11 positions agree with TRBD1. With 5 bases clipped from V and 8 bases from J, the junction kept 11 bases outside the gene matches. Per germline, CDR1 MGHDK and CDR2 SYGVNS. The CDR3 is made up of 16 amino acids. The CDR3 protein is CASSRGDRGFIDEQFF. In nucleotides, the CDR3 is TGTGCCAGCAGTCGGGGGGACAGGGGGTTTATCGATGAGCAGTTCTTC. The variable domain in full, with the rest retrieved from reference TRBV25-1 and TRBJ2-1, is EADIYQTPRYLVIGTGKKITLECSQTMGHDKMYWYQQDPGMELHLIHYSYGVNSTEKGDLSSESTVSRIRTEHFPLTLESARPSHTSQYLCASSRGDRGFIDEQFFGPGTRLTVL.

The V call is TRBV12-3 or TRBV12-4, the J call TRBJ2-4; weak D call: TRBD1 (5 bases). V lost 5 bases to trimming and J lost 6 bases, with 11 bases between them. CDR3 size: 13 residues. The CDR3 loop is CASSLNDRNIQYF. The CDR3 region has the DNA TGTGCCAGCAGTCTTAACGACAGAAACATTCAGTACTTC.

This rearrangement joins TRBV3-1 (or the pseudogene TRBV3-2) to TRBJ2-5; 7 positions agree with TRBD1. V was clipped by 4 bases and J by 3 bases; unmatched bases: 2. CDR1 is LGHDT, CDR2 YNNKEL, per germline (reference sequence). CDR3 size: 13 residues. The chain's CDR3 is CASSPTGKETQYF. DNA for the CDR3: TGTGCCAGCAGCCCGACAGGGAAAGAGACCCAGTACTTC.

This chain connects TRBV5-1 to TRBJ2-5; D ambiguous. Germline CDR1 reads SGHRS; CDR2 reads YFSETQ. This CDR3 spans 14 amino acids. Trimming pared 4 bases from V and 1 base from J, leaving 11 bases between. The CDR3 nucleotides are TGCGCCAGCAGCCCCATCCGGTCCCAAGAGACCCAGTACTTC. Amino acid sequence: CASSPIRSQETQYF.

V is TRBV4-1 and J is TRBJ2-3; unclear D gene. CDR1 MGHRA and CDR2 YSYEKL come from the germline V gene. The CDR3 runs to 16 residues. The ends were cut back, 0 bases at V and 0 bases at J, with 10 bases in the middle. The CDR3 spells CASSQESVSSTDTQYF. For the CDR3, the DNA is TGCGCCAGCAGCCAAGAGAGCGTATCTAGCACAGATACGCAGTATTTT.

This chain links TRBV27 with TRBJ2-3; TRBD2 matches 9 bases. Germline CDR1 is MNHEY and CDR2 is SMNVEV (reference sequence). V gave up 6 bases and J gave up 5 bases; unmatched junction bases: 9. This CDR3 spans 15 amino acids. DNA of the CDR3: TGTGCCAGCAGCCCTATAGCGGGAGTGGGAGATACGCAGTATTTT. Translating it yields CASSPIAGVGDTQYF.

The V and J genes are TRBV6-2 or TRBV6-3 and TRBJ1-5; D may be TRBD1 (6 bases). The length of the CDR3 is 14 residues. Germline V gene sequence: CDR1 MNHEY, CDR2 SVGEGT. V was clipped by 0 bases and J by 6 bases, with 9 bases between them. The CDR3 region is CASSYSRGTQPQHF. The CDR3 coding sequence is TGTGCCAGCAGTTACTCGAGGGGGACTCAGCCCCAGCATTTT.

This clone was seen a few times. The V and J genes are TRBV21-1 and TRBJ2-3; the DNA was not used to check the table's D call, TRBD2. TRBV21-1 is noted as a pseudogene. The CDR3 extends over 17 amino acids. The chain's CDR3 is CASSKGSTRHCTDTQYF. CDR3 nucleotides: TGTGCCAGCAGCAAAGGTAGTACTCGTCATTGCACAGATACGCAGTATTTT.

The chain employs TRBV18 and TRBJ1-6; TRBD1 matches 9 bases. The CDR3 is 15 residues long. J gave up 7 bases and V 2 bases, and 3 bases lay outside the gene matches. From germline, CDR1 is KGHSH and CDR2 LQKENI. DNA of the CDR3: TGTGCCAGCTCACCAGCGGACAGGGGCAATTCACCCCTCCACTTT. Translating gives CASSPADRGNSPLHF. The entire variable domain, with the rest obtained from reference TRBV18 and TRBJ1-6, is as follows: NAGVMQNPRHLVRRRGQEARLRCSPMKGHSHVYWYRQLPEEGLKFMVYLQKENIIDESGMPKERFSAEFPKEGPSILRIQQVVRGDSAAYFCASSPADRGNSPLHFGNGTRLTVT.

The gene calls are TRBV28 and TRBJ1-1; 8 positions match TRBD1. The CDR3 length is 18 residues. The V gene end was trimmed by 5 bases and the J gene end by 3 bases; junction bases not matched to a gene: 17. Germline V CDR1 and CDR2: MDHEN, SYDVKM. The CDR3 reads CASSPPGQASRRDTEAFF. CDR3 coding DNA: TGTGCCAGCAGTCCTCCGGGACAGGCCTCAAGGAGGGACACTGAAGCTTTCTTT.

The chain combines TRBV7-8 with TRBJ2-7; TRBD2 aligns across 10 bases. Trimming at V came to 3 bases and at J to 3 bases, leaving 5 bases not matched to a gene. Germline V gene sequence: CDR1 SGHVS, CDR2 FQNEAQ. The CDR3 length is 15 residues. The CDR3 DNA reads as TGTGCCAGCAGCTTTGTAGCGGGAGGACTCTACGAGCAGTACTTC. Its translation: CASSFVAGGLYEQYF.

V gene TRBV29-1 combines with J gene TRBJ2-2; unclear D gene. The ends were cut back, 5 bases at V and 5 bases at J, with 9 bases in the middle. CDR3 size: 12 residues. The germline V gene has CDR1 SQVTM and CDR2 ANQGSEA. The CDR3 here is CSVTSGTGELFF. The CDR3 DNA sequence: TGCAGCGTTACCTCCGGGACCGGGGAGCTGTTTTTT.